The rows below give T cell receptor beta chains drawn from one sample of a study of blood T cell dynamics during melanoma immunotherapy. This table comes from immunoSEQ multiplex PCR, and its TCRdb copy is limited to in-frame clones, with some not included. Counted here are 11,000 or so clones, roughly 90% occurring once; the ten biggest clones make up around 6.7%. This specimen was blood, taken from a patient treated with checkpoint blockade. All receptors derive from a human donor with melanoma. CDR3s include the opening cysteine and the closing phenylalanine or tryptophan. Each record gives: D gene, clone size, J gene, V gene, CDR3 DNA, CDR3 protein. D genes are given only for firm matches. Clone sizes are given selectively: once, few, many, or a class where the clone is expanded.

>NA|NA|TRBJ2-3|TRBV5-6
TGTGCCAGCAGCTCAGGGGATTACACAGATACGCAGTATTTT
CASSSGDYTDTQYF
>TRBD1|once|TRBJ2-2|TRBV19
TGTGCCAGTAGTGTGGGACAGGGGGCGAGTACCGGGGAGCTGTTTTTT
CASSVGQGASTGELFF
>NA|NA|TRBJ1-2|TRBV5-6
TGTGCCAGCAGCTTTTGGTGGGGCTATGGCTACACCTTC
CASSFWWGYGYTF
>TRBD2|NA|TRBJ2-1|TRBV7-2
TGTGCCAGCAGCTTCCACATGCAGGGACTAGGGAAAAATGAGCAGTTCTTC
CASSFHMQGLGKNEQFF
>TRBD1|NA|TRBJ1-6|TRBV7-2
TGTGCCACTATAGGACAGGGCACAATTAATTCACCCCTCCACTTT
CATIGQGTINSPLHF
>NA|NA|TRBJ1-5|TRBV25-1
TGTGCCAGCAGTGATCCCCGAGACATCAATCAGCCCCAGCATTTT
CASSDPRDINQPQHF
>TRBD1|NA|TRBJ1-4|TRBV19
TGTGCCAGTAAATCGGGACAGGGTGAGGTTGAAAAACTGTTTTTT
CASKSGQGEVEKLFF
>TRBD1|NA|TRBJ2-5|TRBV9
TGTGCCAGCAGCGTAAGAGGGGGCTCCGGGGAGACCCAGTACTTC
CASSVRGGSGETQYF
>NA|NA|TRBJ2-7|TRBV6-5
TGTGCCAGCAGTTATTTCGGATACGAGCAGTACTTC
CASSYFGYEQYF
>TRBD1|NA|TRBJ2-7|TRBV7-8
TGTGCCAGCAGCTGGCCGGGACAGGGGGTCTACGAGCAGTACTTC
CASSWPGQGVYEQYF
>TRBD1|NA|TRBJ2-7|TRBV19
TGTGCCAGTAGTACGACGACAGGGACCTACGAGCAGTACTTC
CASSTTTGTYEQYF
>NA|NA|TRBJ1-6|TRBV6-6
TGTGCCAGCAGTCCCCGGGGTCGCAATTCACCCCTCCACTTT
CASSPRGRNSPLHF
>NA|NA|TRBJ1-3|TRBV15
TGTGCCACCAGCAGAGAAGGCCGGGCGAACACCATATATTTT
CATSREGRANTIYF
>NA|few|TRBJ1-3|TRBV18
TGTGCCAGCTCAATGGGGAGGTCCTCTGGAAACACCATATATTTT
CASSMGRSSGNTIYF
>NA|NA|TRBJ2-1|TRBV11-2
TGTGCCAGCAGGGCGGGGACTGGAGTGGATGAGCAGTTCTTC
CASRAGTGVDEQFF
>NA|few|TRBJ1-1|TRBV4-3
TGCGCCAGCAGCCAAGCCGGCATAGGAGGGGGCACTGAAGCTTTCTTT
CASSQAGIGGGTEAFF
>NA|NA|TRBJ1-2|TRBV30
TGTGCCTGGGGACAGAGAGGCTACACCTTC
CAWGQRGYTF
>NA|NA|TRBJ2-2|TRBV5-1
TGCGCCAGCAGCTTGATGGGTAACACCGGGGAGCTGTTTTTT
CASSLMGNTGELFF
>NA|NA|TRBJ1-4|TRBV30
TGTGCCTGGAGTAGGGACACTAATGAAAAACTGTTTTTT
CAWSRDTNEKLFF
>NA|NA|TRBJ1-2|TRBV30
TGTGCCGGGCAGGCGAACTATGGCTACACCTTC
CAGQANYGYTF
>TRBD1|NA|TRBJ1-4|TRBV6-5
TGTGCCAGCAGTTCCCAGGGGGCAGCTAATGAAAAACTGTTTTTT
CASSSQGAANEKLFF
>TRBD1|NA|TRBJ1-5|TRBV28
TGTGCCAGCAGGGTACAGGGGGCTGGACAGCCCCAGCATTTT
CASRVQGAGQPQHF
>NA|NA|TRBJ2-7|TRBV7-2
TGTGCCAGCAGTGCCCTCAACGGGTACGAGCAGTACTTC
CASSALNGYEQYF
>NA|NA|TRBJ1-1|TRBV30
TGTGCCTGGAGTGTAAGTGACAGGTGGAACACTGAAGCTTTCTTT
CAWSVSDRWNTEAFF
>TRBD2|NA|TRBJ2-3|TRBV7-8
TGTGCCAGCAGCTTAATTAGCGGGCCCCGCACAGATACGCAGTATTTT
CASSLISGPRTDTQYF
>NA|once|TRBJ1-4|TRBV5-1
TGCGCCAGCAGCTTGGGGGGTTCAACTAATGAAAAACTGTTTTTT
CASSLGGSTNEKLFF
>NA|NA|TRBJ1-4|TRBV10-3
TGTGCCATCGTGGAGGGGGGGACTAATGAAAAACTGTTTTTT
CAIVEGGTNEKLFF
>NA|NA|TRBJ2-1|TRBV6-5
TGTGCCAGCAGTCGCACGGACTTGCTGAATGAGCAGTTCTTC
CASSRTDLLNEQFF
>NA|NA|TRBJ2-4|TRBV30
TGTGCCTGGAGTTCTGGCGAGGCCAAAAACATTCAGTACTTC
CAWSSGEAKNIQYF
>NA|NA|TRBJ1-1|TRBV7-2
TGTGCCAGCAGCAGGCAGGTGAACACTGAAGCTTTCTTT
CASSRQVNTEAFF
>NA|NA|TRBJ2-5|TRBV5-4
TGTGCCAGCAGCTTGGATCTAGGGGCAGGGACCCAGTACTTC
CASSLDLGAGTQYF
>TRBD2|NA|TRBJ2-1|TRBV27
TGTGCCAGCAGTTTCGGACTAGCCCTTGATGAGCAGTTCTTC
CASSFGLALDEQFF
>NA|once|TRBJ1-5|TRBV4-2
TGTGCCAGCAGCCAAGATCTGGAGAATCAGCCCCAGCATTTT
CASSQDLENQPQHF
>NA|NA|TRBJ1-4|TRBV28
TGTGCCAGCAGCCGTACTGGCGGGGGGAAGGGAAAACTGTTTTTT
CASSRTGGGKGKLFF
>NA|once|TRBJ2-4|TRBV19
TGTGCCAGTAGCGAGGGGCTGGCCAAAAACATTCAGTACTTC
CASSEGLAKNIQYF
>TRBD2|NA|TRBJ2-1|TRBV2
TGTGCCAGCAGTTCTCTAGCGGGGGGCCACAATGAGCAGTTCTTC
CASSSLAGGHNEQFF
>NA|NA|TRBJ2-7|TRBV11-2
TGTGCCAGCAGCTTAGAACTGGGGAGCTCCTACGAGCAGTACTTC
CASSLELGSSYEQYF
>NA|NA|TRBJ2-7|TRBV19
TGTGCCAGTAGTCCCCAACAGAGCGCTACGAAGCAGTACTTC
CASSPQQSATKQYF
>TRBD1|NA|TRBJ1-3|TRBV11-3
TGTGCCAGCAGCTTACCTAGACAGGGCAGTGGAAACACCATATATTTT
CASSLPRQGSGNTIYF
>NA|NA|TRBJ2-3|TRBV30
TGTGCCTGGAGCCTAGGACGGGGCACAGATACGCAGTATTTT
CAWSLGRGTDTQYF
>TRBD1|NA|TRBJ1-2|TRBV9
TGTGCCAGCAGCGGGGAGGGACAGGGACTTGGGGGCTATGGCTACACCTTC
CASSGEGQGLGGYGYTF
>NA|NA|TRBJ2-6|TRBV7-9
TGTGCCAGCAGTTACGGGGGCTCGAGAGCCAACGTCCTGACTTTC
CASSYGGSRANVLTF
>NA|NA|TRBJ1-5|TRBV6-6
TGTGCCAGCAGTTACATGGGAGGCAATCAGCCCCAGCATTTT
CASSYMGGNQPQHF
>TRBD2|NA|TRBJ2-7|TRBV9
TGTGCCAGCAGCGTAGTAGGACTAGCGAATACCTACGAGCAGTACTTC
CASSVVGLANTYEQYF
>NA|NA|TRBJ2-1|TRBV7-6
TGTGCCAGCAGCTTACCCCGCAACAATGAGCAGTTCTTC
CASSLPRNNEQFF
>TRBD1|NA|TRBJ1-1|TRBV10-3
TGTGCCATCAGTGAGTCCGAGGGGGCCGGGAACACTGAAGCTTTCTTT
CAISESEGAGNTEAFF
>TRBD1|once|TRBJ1-2|TRBV7-9
TGTGCCAGCAGCCCCGGCCGGGACAGGGGGTTACGAGTATATGGCTACACCTTC
CASSPGRDRGLRVYGYTF
>TRBD1|once|TRBJ1-4|TRBV20-1
TGCAGTGCTAGAGGGGACAGGGACATGTTTTTT
CSARGDRDMFF
>TRBD1|few|TRBJ1-1|TRBV13
TGTGCCAGCAGCCCCAGGGACAGCAAGGCAGCTTTCTTT
CASSPRDSKAAFF
>NA|NA|TRBJ1-1|TRBV5-5
TGTGCCAGCAGCCTGTCACGGCCGGGGGACACTGAAGCTTTCTTT
CASSLSRPGDTEAFF
>TRBD1|NA|TRBJ1-1|TRBV30
TGTGCCTGGAGTTCCCAGGCAGGGGGTGCTCTGAACACTGAAGCTTTCTTT
CAWSSQAGGALNTEAFF
>NA|NA|TRBJ2-2|TRBV18
TGTGCCAGCTCACCACGGGGAAGGGGCGCCGGGGAGCTGTTTTTT
CASSPRGRGAGELFF